Included here is one TCR beta chain sequence, with context. Antigen specificity is unknown. The sample originates from a study of shared clonotypes between healthy human individuals. Study-level background: A couple of women and a few men aged 18 to 49 served as donors. Donors had three CD4 naive, three CD4 memory, two CD8 naive and one CD8 memory plate apiece. General observations from the study: The rarefaction results pointed to incomplete sorted-subset sequencing despite large depth.

Methods used by the authors: Filtering differed since immunoSEQ provided only junctions, with no quality scores. Clones were read by immunoSEQ multiplex PCR, and TCRdb kept only the in-frame ones, dropping some. The V and J calls and clone size come from that table; D and trimming were worked out from the DNA. The sample shows over 850,000 clones, approximately 80% of them seen only once. Germline loops: CDR1 SGDLS, CDR2 YYNGEE. CDR3 length: 13 residues. V lost 4 bases, J lost 2 bases, and 8 bases lay in between. This receptor was identified in a man between 18 and 29 years old in good health. Some clones in this sample may be carry-over from other donors' samples. The chain combines TRBV9 with TRBJ2-3; D call uncertain. The sample was memory CD4+ T cells from PBMCs. Stated subset: CD45RA-negative fraction. This CDR3 is CASSPLATDTQYF. Written as DNA, the CDR3 is TGTGCCAGCAGCCCCTTGGCCACAGATACGCAGTATTTT. Full variable domain (missing parts from reference TRBV9 and TRBJ2-3): DSGVTQTPKHLITATGQRVTLRCSPRSGDLSVYWYQQSLDQGLQFLIQYYNGEERAKGNILERFSAQQFPDLHSELNLSSLELGDSALYFCASSPLATDTQYFGPGTRLTVL.